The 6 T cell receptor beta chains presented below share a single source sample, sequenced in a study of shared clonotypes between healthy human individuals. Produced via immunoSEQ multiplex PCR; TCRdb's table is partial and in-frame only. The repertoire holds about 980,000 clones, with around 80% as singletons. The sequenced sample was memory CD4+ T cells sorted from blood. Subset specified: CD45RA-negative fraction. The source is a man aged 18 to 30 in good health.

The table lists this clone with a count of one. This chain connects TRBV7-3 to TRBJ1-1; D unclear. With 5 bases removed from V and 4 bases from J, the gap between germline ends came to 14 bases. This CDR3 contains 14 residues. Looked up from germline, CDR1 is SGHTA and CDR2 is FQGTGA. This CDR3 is CASSRPDRITEAFF. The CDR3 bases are TGTGCCAGCAGCCGCCCCGACCGCATCACTGAAGCTTTCTTT.

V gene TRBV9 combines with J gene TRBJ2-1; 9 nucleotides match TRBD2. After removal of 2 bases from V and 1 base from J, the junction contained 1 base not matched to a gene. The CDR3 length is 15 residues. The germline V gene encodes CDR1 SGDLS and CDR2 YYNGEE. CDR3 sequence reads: CASSVTSGSYNEQFF. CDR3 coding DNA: TGTGCCAGCAGCGTTACTAGCGGGTCCTACAATGAGCAGTTCTTC. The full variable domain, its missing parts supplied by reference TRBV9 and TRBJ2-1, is DSGVTQTPKHLITATGQRVTLRCSPRSGDLSVYWYQQSLDQGLQFLIQYYNGEERAKGNILERFSAQQFPDLHSELNLSSLELGDSALYFCASSVTSGSYNEQFFGPGTRLTVL.

The CDR3 protein is CASSEVSSADTQYF. CDR3 coding DNA: TGCGCCAGCAGCGAAGTCTCGAGCGCAGATACGCAGTATTTT. This chain links TRBV5-1 with TRBJ2-3, with unresolved D. The V gene lost 4 bases and the J gene lost 4 bases, with 13 bases spanning the gap. The germline CDR1 and CDR2 sequences are SGHRS and YFSETQ. The CDR3 contains 14 residues.

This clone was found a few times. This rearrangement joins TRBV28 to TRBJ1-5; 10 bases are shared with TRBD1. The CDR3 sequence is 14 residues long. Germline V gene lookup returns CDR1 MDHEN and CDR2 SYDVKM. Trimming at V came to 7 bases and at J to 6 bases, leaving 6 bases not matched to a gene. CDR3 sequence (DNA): TGTGCCAGCACCCGACAGGGGGCTGCTCAGCCCCAGCATTTT. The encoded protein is CASTRQGAAQPQHF.

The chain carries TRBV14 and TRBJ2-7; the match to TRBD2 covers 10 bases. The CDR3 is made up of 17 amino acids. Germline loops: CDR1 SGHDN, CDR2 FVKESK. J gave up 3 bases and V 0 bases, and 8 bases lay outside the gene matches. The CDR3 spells CASSQDKALAGFYEQYF. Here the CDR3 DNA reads TGTGCCAGCAGCCAAGATAAGGCACTAGCGGGATTCTACGAGCAGTACTTC. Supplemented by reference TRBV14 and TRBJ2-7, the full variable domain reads EAGVTQFPSHSVIEKGQTVTLRCDPISGHDNLYWYRRVMGKEIKFLLHFVKESKQDESGMPNNRFLAERTGGTYSTLKVQPAELEDSGVYFCASSQDKALAGFYEQYFGPGTRLTVT.

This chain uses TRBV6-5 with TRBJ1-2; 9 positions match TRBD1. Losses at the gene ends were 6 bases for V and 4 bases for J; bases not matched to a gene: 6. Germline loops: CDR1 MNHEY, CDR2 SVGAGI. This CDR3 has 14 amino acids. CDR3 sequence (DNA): TGTGCCAGCAGACCGACAGGGGGTCTCTATGGCTACACCTTC. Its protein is CASRPTGGLYGYTF.